The 29 T cell receptor beta chains listed next were all sequenced from one sample in a study of cytomegalovirus exposure and HLA in healthy donors. Primers for the PCR totalled 60 Vbeta and 13 Jbeta. Only in-frame clones appear in the TCRdb table, and some are missing; sequencing was by immunoSEQ multiplex PCR. The sample includes under 85,000 clones, around 74% seen only once; the top ten take about 20%. The sequenced material came from PBMCs. Receptors originate from a woman between 25 and 40 years old in good health and CMV-seropositive.

Note on this clone: The junction differs from germline at one of its ends, possibly a read error. The V call is TRBV11-2, the J call TRBJ1-1; perhaps TRBD1 as D (6 bases). Germline V gene data show CDR1 as SGHAT and CDR2 as FQNNGV. The CDR3 length is 13 residues. CDR3 region: CASSLDRNAEAFF. The CDR3 DNA reads TGTGCCAGCAGCCTTGACAGGAACGCTGAAGCTTTCTTT.

The gene calls are TRBV7-9 and TRBJ1-1; D gene unclear. The germline V and J ends were trimmed by 2 bases and 3 bases, with 10 bases remaining between them. The CDR3 is 14 amino acids. Germline loops: CDR1 SEHNR, CDR2 FQNEAQ (reference sequence). CDR3 coding DNA: TGTGCCAGCAGCTTATACATCGTTGACACTGAAGCTTTCTTT. It specifies CASSLYIVDTEAFF.

The chain uses TRBV19 and TRBJ1-1; possible D gene TRBD1, 5 bases. CDR1 and CDR2 (germline): LNHDA, SQIVND (reference sequence). Trimming stripped 10 bases from V and 9 bases from J, with 15 bases between. This CDR3 is built from 11 residues. The CDR3 here is CATKEGPQAFF. The CDR3 DNA follows: TGTGCCACCAAGGAGGGGCCCCAAGCTTTCTTT.

This clone was observed once. The chain joins TRBV6-5 to TRBJ1-2, with 7 bases identical to TRBD1. The CDR3 covers 14 residues. V shed 4 bases, J shed 6 bases, and the junction held 8 bases outside the gene matches. Germline V lookup: CDR1 MNHEY, CDR2 SVGAGI. CDR3 amino acids: CASSLTTGRHGYTF. For the CDR3, the DNA is TGTGCCAGCAGTTTGACGACAGGGCGCCATGGCTACACCTTC.

The chain is built from TRBV4-1 and TRBJ1-1, with TRBD1 matching 8 bases. V was pared by 2 bases and J by 5 bases, with 7 bases of the junction left unmatched. This CDR3 is built from 15 residues. Per the germline V gene, CDR1 is MGHRA and CDR2 is YSYEKL. CDR3: CASSQTGQGGTEAFF. DNA of the CDR3: TGCGCCAGCAGCCAAACCGGACAGGGAGGGACTGAAGCTTTCTTT.

J is TRBJ1-3 and V is TRBV2; D uncertain. This CDR3 spans 13 amino acids. Germline loops: CDR1 SNHLY, CDR2 FYNNEI. With 8 bases removed from V and 2 bases from J, the gap between germline ends came to 10 bases. CDR3 sequence: CASPSPAGNTIYF. The CDR3 nucleotides read TGTGCCAGCCCTTCTCCAGCTGGAAACACCATATATTTT.

This clone has just one count. The chain links TRBV5-6 to TRBJ2-5, with a weak D call TRBD1 (5 bases). Per the germline V gene, CDR1 is SGHDT and CDR2 is YYEEEE. The CDR3 covers 15 residues. V lost 6 bases to trimming and J lost 4 bases, with 19 bases between them. CDR3 coding DNA: TGTGCCAGCACCCCTATTGCAAGGCAGGGAGAGACCCAGTACTTC. It is translated as CASTPIARQGETQYF.

The chain joins TRBV30 to TRBJ2-4; 9 bases map to TRBD2. CDR1 is GTSNPN and CDR2 is SVGIG in the germline V gene (reference sequence). The V segment lost 0 bases and the J segment 0 bases; nucleotides outside the gene matches: 12. This CDR3 is 19 amino acids long. CDR3 coding DNA: TGTGCCTGGAGTGTATACGCTGAGGCGGGGGGGTTAGCCAAAAACATTCAGTACTTC. Its translation: CAWSVYAEAGGLAKNIQYF.

The rearrangement joins TRBV30 to TRBJ2-1, with 12 nucleotides matching TRBD2. The CDR3 is 12 residues long. The trim removed 5 bases at V and 9 bases at J, leaving 2 bases unmatched. Per germline, CDR1 GTSNPN and CDR2 SVGIG (reference sequence). The CDR3 bases are TGTGCCTGGTCGGGACTAGCGGGTGAGCAGTTCTTC. Its protein is CAWSGLAGEQFF.

The V and J genes are TRBV5-1 and TRBJ1-1, with D possibly matching TRBD1 (6 bases). The CDR3 is 15 amino acids. Germline V gives CDR1 SGHRS, CDR2 YFSETQ. V gave up 4 bases and J gave up 4 bases, with 17 bases separating them. The chain's CDR3 is CASSQGQYVGTEAFF. The CDR3 DNA sequence: TGCGCCAGCAGCCAAGGACAGTACGTGGGCACTGAAGCTTTCTTT.

This rearrangement joins TRBV7-2 to TRBJ2-7, with 7 bases identical to TRBD1. The CDR3 is made up of 14 amino acids. Germline assignment: CDR1 SGHTA and CDR2 FQGNSA. With V trimmed by 9 bases and J by 1 base, 9 bases remained unmatched. The CDR3 coding sequence is TGTGCCAGTCGAAACACGGGACAGTCCTACGAGCAGTACTTC. Residues: CASRNTGQSYEQYF.

The chain joins TRBV7-2 to TRBJ2-1; 11 bases line up with TRBD2. Germline V gene sequence: CDR1 SGHTA, CDR2 FQGNSA. V lost 6 bases to trimming and J lost 6 bases; unmatched junction nucleotides: 4. The CDR3 runs 14 residues. CDR3 sequence: CASRPGTSGNEQFF. CDR3 nucleotide sequence: TGTGCCAGCAGGCCCGGGACTAGCGGCAATGAGCAGTTCTTC.

CDR3 sequence (DNA): TGTGCCAGCAGTTACTCAAGGGGCTTAACAGATACGCAGTATTTT. Translating gives CASSYSRGLTDTQYF. This chain uses TRBV6-5 with TRBJ2-3; possible D gene TRBD1, 5 bases. Trimming removed 0 bases at V and 3 bases at J, with 10 bases between. This CDR3 region has 15 residues. Germline-derived CDR1 and CDR2 are MNHEY and SVGAGI.

The chain is built from TRBV19 and TRBJ2-7; TRBD1 aligns across 7 bases. Losses at the gene ends were 10 bases for V and 1 base for J; bases not matched to a gene: 7. Germline CDR1 is LNHDA and CDR2 is SQIVND (reference sequence). CDR3 length: 13 residues. The CDR3 spells CATAQGESYEQYF. The CDR3 nucleotides read TGTGCCACCGCTCAGGGGGAATCCTACGAGCAGTACTTC.

The V and J genes are TRBV28 and TRBJ2-1, with a weak D call TRBD2 (6 bases). CDR1 is MDHEN, CDR2 SYDVKM, per germline. V lost 6 bases, J lost 5 bases, and 11 bases lay in between. The CDR3 consists of 13 residues. The CDR3 nucleotides are TGTGCCAGCAGCGTCCTAGCGAACAATGAGCAGTTCTTC. Translating gives CASSVLANNEQFF.

This clone showed up just a few times. The V call is TRBV4-1, the J call TRBJ2-1; 7 bases align to TRBD1. Germline trimming cut 6 bases from V and 8 bases from J; bases unmatched to any gene: 13. The CDR3 extends over 15 amino acids. The germline V gene has CDR1 MGHRA and CDR2 YSYEKL. The CDR3 loop is CASRRLGQVRDEQFF. The CDR3 DNA is TGCGCCAGCAGGCGCCTTGGACAGGTCAGAGATGAGCAGTTCTTC.

The rearrangement links TRBV10-2 to TRBJ2-1; TRBD2 is a possible D gene (6 bases). Trimming removed 0 bases from V and 7 bases from J, with 13 bases in between. The CDR3 covers 15 residues. The germline V gene has CDR1 WSHSY and CDR2 SAAADI. The chain's CDR3 is CASSESILEGNEQFF. The DNA for the CDR3 is TGCGCCAGCAGTGAGTCCATTCTGGAGGGGAATGAGCAGTTCTTC.

The chain couples TRBV29-1 to TRBJ2-7; possible D gene TRBD1, 7 bases. The germline V and J ends were trimmed by 4 bases and 2 bases, with 15 bases remaining between them. Germline V gene lookup returns CDR1 SQVTM and CDR2 ANQGSEA. This CDR3 region has 14 residues. The CDR3 DNA is TGCAGCGTTGGGGTCAGGGGGGCAACCTACGAGCAGTACTTC. This codes for CSVGVRGATYEQYF.

The chain has TRBV7-9 and TRBJ2-3; D may be TRBD1 (5 bases). This CDR3 has 18 residues. Germline V gene data show CDR1 as SEHNR and CDR2 as FQNEAQ (reference sequence). Trimming removed 2 bases at V and 5 bases at J, with 23 bases between. Here the CDR3 DNA reads TGTGCCAGCAGCTTACCAAGGGGCCTACCAAGTGCCAGAGATACGCAGTATTTT. Amino acid sequence: CASSLPRGLPSARDTQYF.

The chain has TRBV29-1 and TRBJ1-2; weak D call: TRBD1 (5 bases). Germline V gene lookup returns CDR1 SQVTM and CDR2 ANQGSEA. The CDR3 is made up of 12 amino acids. This chain's CDR3 is CSVSRQNYGYTF. CDR3 sequence (DNA): TGCAGTGTGAGTAGACAGAACTATGGCTACACCTTC.

V usage is TRBV11-2 and J usage is TRBJ1-2, with 7 bases fitting TRBD1. Unmatched junction bases numbered 13, after V lost 5 bases and J lost 4 bases. The CDR3 totals 16 residues. Germline assignment: CDR1 SGHAT and CDR2 FQNNGV. The chain's CDR3 is CASSRSSSTGTYGYTF. The CDR3 DNA reads TGTGCCAGCAGCCGCTCCTCCTCGACAGGGACCTATGGCTACACCTTC. Full variable domain (missing parts from reference TRBV11-2 and TRBJ1-2): EAGVAQSPRYKIIEKRQSVAFWCNPISGHATLYWYQQILGQGPKLLIQFQNNGVVDDSQLPKDRFSAERLKGVDSTLKIQPAKLEDSAVYLCASSRSSSTGTYGYTFGSGTRLTVV.

V gene TRBV29-1 combines with J gene TRBJ2-4; a possible D gene is TRBD2 (5 bases). CDR3 size: 13 residues. Germline CDR1 reads SQVTM; CDR2 reads ANQGSEA. V lost 2 bases and J lost 7, with 12 bases in between. Here the CDR3 reads CSVEPAGSNIQYF. CDR3 DNA sequence: TGCAGCGTTGAACCGGCGGGTAGCAACATTCAGTACTTC.

The chain recombines TRBV6-1 with TRBJ2-7, with 7 bases matching TRBD1. The germline V gene encodes CDR1 MNHNS and CDR2 SASEGT. V shed 2 bases and J 1 base; nucleotides not matched to a gene: 5. This CDR3 comprises 15 residues. In nucleotides, the CDR3 is TGTGCCAGCAGTGAAAGATGGGACAGTTCCTACGAGCAGTACTTC. Its translation: CASSERWDSSYEQYF.

The sample holds one count of this clone. V gene TRBV5-1 combines with J gene TRBJ2-7; TRBD2 matches at 7 bases. Per germline, CDR1 SGHRS and CDR2 YFSETQ. Trimming removed 4 bases from V and 6 bases from J; junction bases left unmatched: 16. The CDR3 has 16 amino acids. In nucleotides, the CDR3 is TGCGCCAGCAGCCGGGATAGTCTAGCGGTTGGTGGCGAGCAGTACTTC. Protein sequence: CASSRDSLAVGGEQYF.

This rearrangement joins TRBV25-1 to TRBJ2-3; possibly TRBD1 for D (6 bases). The germline CDR1 and CDR2 sequences are MGHDK and SYGVNS. The CDR3 runs 15 residues. Trimming cost V 5 bases and J 3 bases, with 15 bases left between them. CDR3 sequence (DNA): TGTGCCAGCAGTAGGGGGAGTGGGAGAACAGATACGCAGTATTTT. It yields the protein CASSRGSGRTDTQYF.

Only one count was recorded for this clone. The V gene is TRBV9, the J gene TRBJ1-1; D uncertain. In germline, CDR1 is SGDLS, CDR2 YYNGEE. This CDR3 is 15 amino acids long. Deletions cut 0 bases from V and 4 bases from J, with 13 bases between. DNA for the CDR3: TGTGCCAGCAGCGTAGTTGGGGATGCGGGCACTGAAGCTTTCTTT. This gives the protein CASSVVGDAGTEAFF.

This chain links TRBV2 with TRBJ2-7, with TRBD1 identical over 7 bases. V shed 3 bases and J 0 bases; nucleotides not matched to a gene: 2. The germline gives CDR1 SNHLY, CDR2 FYNNEI. The CDR3 has 14 residues. CDR3 in amino acids: CASSDRDSSYEQYF. In DNA form, the CDR3 reads TGTGCCAGCAGTGATCGGGACAGCTCCTACGAGCAGTACTTC.

V is TRBV6-6 and J is TRBJ1-1, with D possibly matching TRBD1 (6 bases). V lost 6 bases to trimming and J lost 0 bases, with 11 bases between them. Germline values: CDR1 MNHNY, CDR2 SVGAGI (reference sequence). This CDR3 is 14 amino acids long. This CDR3 is CASRRTVMNTEAFF. Here the CDR3 DNA reads TGTGCCAGCAGACGGACAGTTATGAACACTGAAGCTTTCTTT.

This clone was detected ten times or more. The chain joins TRBV10-3 to TRBJ1-5; 7 nucleotides agree with TRBD1. J was trimmed by 6 bases and V by 1 base; bases with no gene match: 6. There are 15 residues in the CDR3. Germline V CDR1 and CDR2: ENHRY, SYGVKD. For the CDR3, the DNA is TGTGCCATCAGTGAGTACGGACAGGAGGGTCAGCCCCAGCATTTT. Amino acid sequence: CAISEYGQEGQPQHF.